The 31 T cell receptor beta chains listed next were all sequenced from one sample in a study of T-cell reconstitution after alpha-beta-depleted transplantation in children. The TCRbeta library incorporated unique molecular identifiers. TCRdb fed the PCR reads into MiXCR, producing one record per CDR3 protein. Counted here are 450,000 to 700,000 distinct CDR3 sequences, 27% occurring once; the ten biggest clones make up about a third. The sample here was PBMCs, taken before TCRalphabeta/CD19-depleted stem cell transplant. The source of these receptors is a boy younger than two with Wiskott-Aldrich syndrome, due to receive a stem cell transplant.

The chain couples TRBV7-6 to TRBJ2-7; a weak D match, TRBD2 (6 bases). Per germline, CDR1 SGHVS and CDR2 FNYEAQ. V lost 2 bases, J lost 5 bases, and 13 bases lay in between. The CDR3 length is 14 residues. The CDR3 is CASSLYGSGDEQYF. The CDR3 DNA is TGTGCCAGCAGCTTATACGGGAGTGGAGACGAGCAGTACTTC.

This chain links TRBV7-6 with TRBJ2-7; 9 nucleotides line up with TRBD1. The V gene end was trimmed by 1 base and the J gene end by 6 bases; junction bases not matched to a gene: 10. The CDR3 runs to 16 residues. Germline CDR1 SGHVS, CDR2 FNYEAQ. CDR3 bases: TGTGCCAGCAGCTTAGTGGCAGGGACAGGGAGCGGCGAGCAGTACTTC. Translating it yields CASSLVAGTGSGEQYF.

There are a few counts of this clonotype. The chain uses TRBV5-1 and TRBJ2-1; no clear D. Germline CDR1 is SGHRS and CDR2 is YFSETQ. The V gene lost 0 bases and the J gene lost 5 bases, with 9 bases spanning the gap. The CDR3 has 14 residues. The CDR3 sequence: CASSLVTPNNEQFF. CDR3 nucleotides: TGCGCCAGCAGCTTGGTTACGCCCAACAATGAGCAGTTCTTC.

The gene calls are TRBV5-1 and TRBJ2-5, with 8 positions matching TRBD1. CDR1 and CDR2 from the germline V gene are SGHRS and YFSETQ. CDR3 length: 15 residues. Germline trimming cut 3 bases from V and 4 bases from J; bases unmatched to any gene: 8. CDR3 coding DNA: TGCGCCAGCAGCTCCCTCGGCAGGGGGCGAGAGACCCAGTACTTC. Protein: CASSSLGRGRETQYF.

This clonotype was seen a handful of times. The junction shows a germline mismatch at one end, possibly a read error. This sequence joins TRBV5-1 and TRBJ2-5, with 10 positions matching TRBD1. Germline loops: CDR1 SGHRS, CDR2 YFSETQ. This CDR3 has 16 residues. The CDR3 here is CASSLVFDRGQVTQYF. The CDR3 coding sequence is TGCGCCAGCAGCTTGGTTTTCGACAGGGGGCAAGTGACCCAGTACTTC. Looking up the rest from reference TRBV5-1 and TRBJ2-5 gives the full variable domain: KAGVTQTPRYLIKTRGQQVTLSCSPISGHRSVSWYQQTPGQGLQFLFEYFSETQRNKGNFPGRFSGRQFSNSRSEMNVSTLELGDSALYLCASSLVFDRGQVTQYFGPGTRLLVL.

The chain couples TRBV20-1 to TRBJ2-2, with D perhaps matching TRBD2 (6 bases). Germline assignment: CDR1 DFQATT and CDR2 SNEGSKA (reference sequence). CDR3 size: 15 residues. Trimming took 0 bases from V and 6 from J, leaving 14 bases between them. In nucleotides, the CDR3 is TGCAGTGCTAGAGAAGGGCGACTAGTGTCCGGGGAGCTGTTTTTT. Translated: CSAREGRLVSGELFF.

Only a few counts were recorded for this clonotype. The chain joins TRBV15 to TRBJ2-4; no reliable D call. The V end was cut by 1 base, the J end by 5 bases, with 18 bases between. Germline V CDR1 and CDR2: LNHNV, YYDKDF (reference sequence). The CDR3 runs to 17 residues. CDR3 amino acids: CATSRGTFDRTENIQYF. The DNA of the CDR3 is TGTGCCACCAGCAGAGGCACCTTTGACCGAACAGAAAACATTCAGTACTTC.

The gene calls are TRBV7-2 and TRBJ2-1; tentatively, D is TRBD1 or TRBD2 (5 bases each). With 5 bases removed from V and 3 bases from J, the gap between germline ends came to 14 bases. CDR1 is SGHTA and CDR2 is FQGNSA in the germline V gene. CDR3 length: 15 residues. The CDR3 here is CASSPPGGNYNEQFF. CDR3 coding DNA: TGTGCCAGCAGCCCCCCTGGGGGTAACTACAATGAGCAGTTCTTC.

The V and J genes are TRBV25-1 and TRBJ2-5; TRBD2 agrees at 9 bases. CDR3 length equals 15 residues. Germline values: CDR1 MGHDK, CDR2 SYGVNS. V was pared by 0 bases and J by 5 bases, with 4 bases of the junction left unmatched. The CDR3 protein is CASSEYLAGGETQYF. CDR3 nucleotides: TGTGCCAGCAGTGAATATCTTGCGGGAGGGGAGACCCAGTACTTC.

In this sample, this clonotype turned up a few times. This rearrangement joins TRBV25-1 to TRBJ2-1; D ambiguous. Germline V gene sequence: CDR1 MGHDK, CDR2 SYGVNS. With 5 bases removed from V and 7 bases from J, the gap between germline ends came to 21 bases. This CDR3 is 16 amino acids long. The CDR3 is CASSQILGRVLNEQFF. DNA for the CDR3: TGTGCCAGCAGTCAAATACTTGGACGGGTTTTGAATGAGCAGTTCTTC.

This clonotype was detected only a few times. This chain connects TRBV5-1 to TRBJ2-7; D remains unclear. V was trimmed by 5 bases and J by 5 bases, leaving 17 bases between them. The CDR3 length is 14 residues. Germline CDR1 and CDR2: SGHRS and YFSETQ. This chain's CDR3 is CASSRAPDLNEQYF. Here the CDR3 DNA reads TGCGCCAGCAGTAGGGCCCCGGACCTCAACGAGCAGTACTTC.

The J gene is TRBJ1-1, the V gene TRBV12-3 or TRBV12-4; TRBD1 matches at 9 bases. V lost 4 bases to trimming and J lost 4 bases; unmatched junction nucleotides: 4. This CDR3 comprises 14 residues. CDR3 DNA: TGTGCCAGCAGTTACAGGGGGCGAATCACTGAAGCTTTCTTT. Protein sequence: CASSYRGRITEAFF.

The gene calls are TRBV5-1 and TRBJ2-1; 8 bases line up with TRBD1. The CDR3 consists of 16 residues. With 2 bases clipped from V and 9 bases from J, the junction kept 13 bases outside the gene matches. CDR1 SGHRS and CDR2 YFSETQ come from the germline V gene. CDR3 nucleotide sequence: TGCGCCAGCAGCTTCCATCGGACAGGGTGGAGCAGTGAGCAGTTCTTC. It is translated as CASSFHRTGWSSEQFF.

In this sample, this clonotype turned up a few times. The genes are TRBV4-1 and TRBJ2-4; D is ambiguous. The CDR3 is 14 amino acids. Trimming cost V 0 bases and J 6 bases, with 9 bases left between them. Germline V gene sequence: CDR1 MGHRA, CDR2 YSYEKL. The CDR3 sequence: CASSQDGWRNIQYF. The CDR3 coding sequence is TGCGCCAGCAGCCAAGACGGGTGGAGAAACATTCAGTACTTC.

This clonotype was recorded a few times. The genes are TRBV19 and TRBJ2-7; maybe TRBD2 (5 bases). The ends were cut back, 1 base at V and 6 bases at J, with 10 bases in the middle. This CDR3 spans 13 amino acids. The germline CDR1 and CDR2 sequences are LNHDA and SQIVND (reference sequence). This chain's CDR3 is CASSIGRKSEQYF. The CDR3 DNA reads as TGTGCCAGTAGTATAGGGAGGAAAAGCGAGCAGTACTTC.

J is TRBJ1-2 and V is TRBV7-2, with D hard to call. The ends were cut back, 5 bases at V and 8 bases at J, with 12 bases in the middle. CDR3 length: 12 amino acids. The germline V gene encodes CDR1 SGHTA and CDR2 FQGNSA. CDR3 bases: TGTGCCAGCAGCGGGGAGGGTCAAGGCTACACCTTC. As protein: CASSGEGQGYTF. The full variable domain, rest sourced from reference TRBV7-2 and TRBJ1-2, is GAGVSQSPSNKVTEKGKDVELRCDPISGHTALYWYRQSLGQGLEFLIYFQGNSAPDKSGLPSDRFSAERTGGSVSTLTIQRTQQEDSAVYLCASSGEGQGYTFGSGTRLTVV.

The genes are TRBV15 and TRBJ1-5, with D possibly being TRBD1 (5 bases). The CDR3 spans 15 residues. Deletions cut 0 bases from V and 3 bases from J, with 9 bases between. CDR1 LNHNV and CDR2 YYDKDF come from the germline V gene (reference sequence). CDR3 DNA sequence: TGTGCCACCAGCAGAGATAGGGGTCACAATCAGCCCCAGCATTTT. It codes for CATSRDRGHNQPQHF.

This clonotype was detected a few times. The chain uses TRBV28 and TRBJ2-4; D not certain. The germline CDR1 and CDR2 sequences are MDHEN and SYDVKM. Trimming shortened V by 6 bases and J by 0 bases, and 12 bases separated the two germline ends. CDR3 length: 15 residues. The chain's CDR3 is CASSLVGSAKNIQYF. CDR3 bases: TGTGCCAGCAGCCTCGTGGGCTCAGCCAAAAACATTCAGTACTTC.

There are a few counts of this clonotype. V and J are TRBV5-6 and TRBJ2-5; D possibly corresponds to TRBD2 (5 bases). V was cut by 4 bases and J by 5 bases, with 15 bases left in between. CDR1 and CDR2 from the germline V gene are SGHDT and YYEEEE. The CDR3 spans 14 residues. The DNA of the CDR3 is TGTGCCAGCAGCAACCGGGCTAGCTGGGAGACCCAGTACTTC. Translating it yields CASSNRASWETQYF.

The table lists this clonotype with a few counts. The CDR3 sequence is CASRREDSSYNEQFF. In nucleotides, the CDR3 is TGTGCCAGCCGGAGGGAGGATTCGTCCTACAATGAGCAGTTCTTC. The chain is built from TRBV2 and TRBJ2-1; perhaps TRBD2 as D (6 bases). The length of the CDR3 is 15 residues. V lost 8 bases and J lost 1, with 15 bases in between. Germline CDR1 SNHLY, CDR2 FYNNEI.

The V gene is TRBV20-1, the J gene TRBJ2-1; 8 positions match TRBD1. This CDR3 has 14 residues. Per the germline V gene, CDR1 is DFQATT and CDR2 is SNEGSKA (reference sequence). V lost 3 bases to trimming and J lost 2 bases; unmatched junction nucleotides: 3. As DNA, the CDR3 is TGCAGTGCTAGGGACAGGGCACCCTACAATGAGCAGTTCTTC. It specifies CSARDRAPYNEQFF.

The gene calls are TRBV7-9 and TRBJ2-5; TRBD1 might be the D (5 bases). This CDR3 has 15 amino acids. CDR1 is SEHNR and CDR2 is FQNEAQ in the germline V gene (reference sequence). Trimming cost V 4 bases and J 5 bases, with 17 bases left between them. The CDR3: CASSSIKKGSETQYF. CDR3 coding DNA: TGTGCCAGCAGCTCGATTAAAAAGGGGTCGGAGACCCAGTACTTC.

This clonotype was picked up one time. The chain employs TRBV11-1 and TRBJ2-1; tentatively, D is TRBD2 (5 bases). The V end lost 2 bases, the J end lost 7 bases, and 27 bases lay between the germline ends. Germline values: CDR1 SGHAT, CDR2 FQDESV (reference sequence). This CDR3 has 19 residues. Here the CDR3 reads CASSLLPGKPGQRRNEQFF. Written as DNA, the CDR3 is TGTGCCAGCAGCTTACTTCCGGGGAAACCGGGCCAACGTCGGAATGAGCAGTTCTTC.

This chain uses TRBV5-1 with TRBJ1-6; 8 bases agree with TRBD1. Germline V gene sequence: CDR1 SGHRS, CDR2 YFSETQ. Losses at the gene ends were 2 bases for V and 7 bases for J; bases not matched to a gene: 14. The CDR3 has 18 residues. Here the CDR3 reads CASSLKVDRGDSNSPLHF. DNA for the CDR3: TGCGCCAGCAGCTTAAAGGTCGACAGGGGTGATTCAAATTCACCCCTCCACTTT.

V usage is TRBV29-1 and J usage is TRBJ1-1; unclear D gene. The V end was cut by 5 bases, the J end by 0 bases, with 25 bases between. Germline-derived CDR1 and CDR2 are SQVTM and ANQGSEA. The CDR3 spans 18 residues. The CDR3 DNA sequence: TGCAGCGTTCCCCCTCCCACAAGCCCTCTCCTGATGAACACTGAAGCTTTCTTT. Its translation: CSVPPPTSPLLMNTEAFF. The entire variable domain, with the rest obtained from reference TRBV29-1 and TRBJ1-1, is as follows: SAVISQKPSRDICQRGTSLTIQCQVDSQVTMMFWYRQQPGQSLTLIATANQGSEATYESGFVIDKFPISRPNLTFSTLTVSNMSPEDSSIYLCSVPPPTSPLLMNTEAFFGQGTRLTVV.

The rearrangement links TRBV3-1 to TRBJ2-7, with D tentatively TRBD2 (6 bases). V lost 5 bases, J lost 9 bases, and 14 bases lay in between. Per the germline V gene, CDR1 is LGHDT and CDR2 is YNNKEL (reference sequence). The CDR3 spans 12 residues. The CDR3 loop is CASSSTSTVQYF. CDR3 in DNA: TGTGCCAGCAGCTCCACTAGCACCGTGCAGTACTTC.

V usage is TRBV18 and J usage is TRBJ2-7; D possibly corresponds to TRBD2 (5 bases). The CDR3 totals 18 residues. CDR1 KGHSH and CDR2 LQKENI come from the germline V gene. V gave up 5 bases and J gave up 0 bases, with 23 bases separating them. In DNA form, the CDR3 reads TGTGCCAGCTCATCGGGGAAAGGGAAAGGATGGGACTCCTACGAGCAGTACTTC. Encoded protein: CASSSGKGKGWDSYEQYF.

J is TRBJ2-1 and V is TRBV5-1; D may be TRBD2 (6 bases). The CDR3 contains 15 residues. Germline V gene lookup returns CDR1 SGHRS and CDR2 YFSETQ. The V and J ends lost 4 bases and 5 bases respectively, with 16 bases between them. The CDR3 here is CASSAPGTGNNEQFF. As DNA, the CDR3 is TGCGCCAGCAGCGCCCCCGGGACTGGAAACAATGAGCAGTTCTTC.

The J gene is TRBJ2-1, the V gene TRBV12-3 or TRBV12-4; D is unresolved. CDR3 length: 11 residues. Deletions cut 4 bases from V and 8 bases from J, with 6 bases between. CDR3 nucleotide sequence: TGTGCCAGCAGTTCCGACCATGAGCAGTTCTTC. Protein: CASSSDHEQFF.

V is TRBV27 and J is TRBJ1-1; TRBD1 agrees at 10 bases. With 4 bases clipped from V and 7 bases from J, the junction kept 0 bases outside the gene matches. Germline values: CDR1 MNHEY, CDR2 SMNVEV (reference sequence). CDR3 length equals 12 residues. CDR3 sequence reads: CASSWTGGEAFF. Here the CDR3 DNA reads TGTGCCAGCAGTTGGACAGGGGGTGAAGCTTTCTTT.

This clonotype turned up a few times. This chain joins TRBV3-1 and TRBJ1-2; no clear D. The V and J ends lost 0 bases and 1 base respectively, with 3 bases between them. This CDR3 region has 13 residues. Germline values: CDR1 LGHDT, CDR2 YNNKEL (reference sequence). CDR3 sequence (DNA): TGTGCCAGCAGCCAAGAGAGTAACTATGGCTACACCTTC. Translating it yields CASSQESNYGYTF.